This T cell receptor (beta chain) was sequenced during a study of breast tumors, draining lymph nodes, adjacent tissues. Samples came from axillary lymph nodes draining the breast cancer. General study results and limits: Most tumor T cells seemingly derive from lymph node, then expand in tumor.

At least ten counts were recorded for this clonotype. Antigen specificity is unknown. TCRdb reanalysed the multiplex PCR reads using MiXCR and keeps one entry per CDR3 protein. Here the sample spans fewer than 140,000 distinct CDR3 sequences, more than 25% being singletons. Sequencing was done on a sample of axillary lymph node tissue. This TCR was recovered from a female donor with breast cancer. Some clones in this sample may be carry-over from other donors' samples.

CDR3 in amino acids: CASSARRVGKNIQYF. Written as DNA, the CDR3 is TGCGCCAGCAGCGCCCGCCGGGTCGGCAAAAACATTCAGTACTTC. The chain is built from TRBV5-1 and TRBJ2-4; D gene unclear. V lost 4 bases, J lost 3 bases, and 14 bases lay in between. This CDR3 is 15 amino acids long. Germline CDR1 is SGHRS and CDR2 is YFSETQ. Variable domain in full (rest from reference TRBV5-1 and TRBJ2-4): KAGVTQTPRYLIKTRGQQVTLSCSPISGHRSVSWYQQTPGQGLQFLFEYFSETQRNKGNFPGRFSGRQFSNSRSEMNVSTLELGDSALYLCASSARRVGKNIQYFGAGTRLSVL.